This T cell receptor beta chain came from a study of shared T cell receptors in the human thymus. The CDR3 is made up of 15 amino acids. Only in-frame clones appear in the TCRdb table, and some are missing; sequencing was by immunoSEQ multiplex PCR. The table has roughly 660,000 clones, 88% seen once. The same sample was also used in a study of human thymus T cells.

The chain has TRBV1 and TRBJ2-7; the table's D call, TRBD2, has no DNA check behind it. TRBV1 is annotated as a pseudogene. The sequenced material came from thymocytes. This sequence was found in a boy in the first two years of life with a congenital heart defect. The CDR3 reads CTSSLGAGETYEQYF. The CDR3 bases are TGCACCAGCAGCCTCGGGGCGGGAGAGACCTACGAGCAGTACTTC.